The T cell receptor (beta chain) under discussion was sequenced for a study of T cell repertoires in cytomegalovirus infection (dated by TCRdb to 2018 to 2020). With respect to the entire study: Recently identified HLA-C-restricted CMV epitopes, whose presentation resists viral immunomodulation, were targeted by peptide stimulations together with well-studied HLA-B-restricted epitopes. Donor HLA type was relevant to the analysis, as public TCR beta signatures indicated carriage of CMV infection together with the matching HLA type. On the study overall, not on this receptor specifically: The ex vivo response was dominated by HLA-C-restricted CMV-specific TCR beta clonotypes, and the single most frequent clonotype in two of eight donors was supplied by these HLA-C-restricted clonotypes. In both this cohort and an independent cohort of several hundred donors, the cumulative frequency of public TCR beta family members distinguished carriers of CMV infection plus the relevant HLA type.

V is shortened by 8 bases, J by 0 bases, and the region joining them spans 27 bases. Including the terminal cysteine and phenylalanine, the CDR3 comprises 19 residues. Only CDR3 DNA is held: 57 bases, read in frame from base 1. Sequences MNHNS (CDR1) and SASEGT (CDR2) are obtained from the germline V gene. This specimen's treatment or condition label, per the study, means: in vitro stimulation with specific CMV peptide epitopes to enrich CMV-specific T cells. This clonotype appeared a few times. Its target antigen remains unknown. Base qualities were left out, and no much larger clone turns up one base away. The listed sequencing device is Illumina HiSeq 1500. TCRdb ran its own pipeline on the public reads, namely fastp trimming at Q25 and MiXCR clone calling, and kept in-frame beta chains. Rows merge per CDR3 protein into single entries with the most common DNA and genes. The sample table contains some 920,000 distinct CDR3 sequences; only one count was recorded for about a third of them. The biggest ten clones account for over 12% of the sample.

The sequence derives from a human donor in good health (CMV status not recorded). Some clones in this sample may be carry-over from other donors' samples. The sample was cultured CD8+ T cells from PBMCs, taken from culture after CMV antigen stimulation. This receptor chain uses TRBV6-1 and TRBJ2-3; TRBD2 is a possible D gene, resting on 6 matching bases. The bases are TGTGCCAGCTTATTCCCCTCTCGCTTGGGCGGGGCGAGCACAGATACGCAGTATTTT. Translated, this is CASLFPSRLGGASTDTQYF.